One sample yielded the 6 T cell receptor beta chains listed below, sequenced in a study of tumor-infiltrating lymphocytes in glioblastoma multiforme (dated by TCRdb to 2017 to 2019). This sample was sequenced with an Illumina HiSeq 2500. Using a modified ARM-PCR protocol with multiple V-beta primers and a C-beta primer, the team built TCRB libraries from RNA through three nested multiplex PCR rounds. TCRdb handled the public reads itself, with Q25 trimming in fastp and clone calling in MiXCR, and kept productive beta chains. CDR3 protein duplicates are merged, each entry listing the most common genes and DNA. In this sample the table shows some 13,000 distinct CDR3 sequences, 64% of which occur a single time. The top ten constitute 25% to 40% of the sample. Sequencing used brain tumor tissue. These receptors all come from a male donor with glioblastoma.

V gene TRBV10-3 combines with J gene TRBJ2-1; D may correspond to TRBD1 or TRBD2 (5 bases each). The CDR3 contains 12 residues. Germline CDR1 reads ENHRY; CDR2 reads SYGVKD. V lost 5 bases and J lost 8, with 10 bases in between. CDR3 sequence reads: CAISSRGDEQFF. In nucleotides, the CDR3 is TGTGCCATCAGTTCCAGAGGGGATGAGCAGTTCTTC.

As regards this clonotype: Likely a read error: the CDR3 ends without its conserved phenylalanine or tryptophan. The genes are TRBV7-8 and TRBJ2-2; 11 bases are shared with TRBD2. J lost 6 bases, V lost 7 bases, and 10 bases had no gene match. In germline, CDR1 is SGHVS, CDR2 FQNEAQ. The CDR3 loop spans 16 amino acids. The CDR3 sequence is CASNQTSGSVSGELFS. The CDR3 bases are TGTGCCAGCAACCAAACTAGCGGGAGTGTCTCCGGGGAGCTGTTTTCT.

The V call is TRBV29-1, the J call TRBJ2-7, with D possibly TRBD2 on 6 matching bases. Germline CDR1 is SQVTM and CDR2 is ANQGSEA. The CDR3 extends over 19 amino acids. Trimming shortened V by 0 bases and J by 6 bases, and 30 bases separated the two germline ends. The CDR3 protein is CSVEDRNKPRLEGRCEQYF. CDR3 DNA: TGCAGCGTTGAAGATCGTAATAAACCTAGACTAGAGGGAAGGTGCGAGCAGTACTTC.

This rearrangement joins TRBV7-2 to TRBJ2-7; 10 nucleotides line up with TRBD1. Germline V CDR1 and CDR2: SGHTA, FQGNSA. Losses at the gene ends were 3 bases for V and 5 bases for J; bases not matched to a gene: 4. This CDR3 spans 14 amino acids. The CDR3 is CASSFWTGGDEQYF. The CDR3 DNA is TGTGCCAGCAGCTTTTGGACAGGGGGTGACGAGCAGTACTTC.

This rearrangement joins TRBV10-1 to TRBJ2-2, with TRBD1 as a possible D gene (7 bases). This CDR3 is 14 amino acids long. Germline assignment: CDR1 WNHNN and CDR2 SYGVQD (reference sequence). Deletions cut 4 bases from V and 6 bases from J, with 12 bases between. CDR3 loop: CASSAPGGPGELFF. The CDR3, as DNA: TGCGCCAGCAGTGCCCCAGGGGGGCCCGGGGAGCTGTTTTTT.

J is TRBJ2-1 and V is TRBV11-2, with D possibly TRBD1 on 6 matching bases. This CDR3 is built from 13 residues. Germline V gene sequence: CDR1 SGHAT, CDR2 FQNNGV. The ends were cut back, 11 bases at V and 7 bases at J, with 18 bases in the middle. CDR3 nucleotide sequence: TGTGCCGGTGGCTCAGATAGGGGGAATGAGCAGTTCTTC. Its translation: CAGGSDRGNEQFF.